Listed here is a single T cell receptor beta chain. The antigen remains undetermined. PCR amplification relied on 60 Vbeta primers (plus 13 Jbeta primers). Using immunoSEQ multiplex PCR, the repertoire was profiled, and TCRdb retains in-frame clones only, with some absent. The repertoire consists of over 200,000 clones, with about 83% occurring once and the leading ten covering about 1.2%. The CDR3 runs to 15 residues. Germline V gives CDR1 SGHDN, CDR2 FVKESK. The V and J ends lost 4 bases and 8 bases respectively, with 18 bases between them. The data are from a study of cytomegalovirus exposure and HLA in healthy donors. About the research overall: In an early release, HLA-typed donors contributed approximately 82 million unique TCR sequences. Of 300 to 500 genotyped donors, roughly 86% clustered with self-reported Caucasian donors.

General study results and limits: Within the data, a cluster of highly shared sequence variants was likely a sequencing artifact. A later analysis found common viral pathogens apparently linked to several of the most significant clusters.

This TCR came from a human donor in good health. The chain uses TRBV14 and TRBJ2-4; D possibly corresponds to TRBD1 (6 bases). Sequences were obtained from PBMCs. CDR3 sequence (DNA): TGTGCCAGCAGCCGAGGTGGGTCAGGGGAAGACATTCAGTACTTC. This encodes CASSRGGSGEDIQYF.